This T cell receptor beta chain was observed in a study of blood T cell repertoires in COVID-19 (dated by TCRdb to about 2020). Study-level background: The collaborator samples originated in the United States, Italy and Spain and spanned the acute and convalescent phases of COVID-19. The prospective study material was composed of cDNA or gDNA derived from T cells, B-cell-depleted T cells, or PBMCs. Deeply sampled blood TCRbeta repertoires from subjects exposed to, actively infected with, or recovered from COVID-19 were included in the dataset. The repertoires were made available in a free public database intended to serve as a resource for research on the immune response to SARS-CoV-2. Samples were obtained from the ongoing ImmuneRACE study (first 160 participants) and from roughly 1,300 subjects provided by 6 global collaborators. Nearly every sample came with metadata listing a de-identified subject ID, COVID-19 status, age in years and sex. Where HLA class I and class II types were available, the types were taken from metadata supplied by the sample provider, not from assay-based typing.

Enrolling through a virtual design, the prospective study's participants ranged in age from about 18 to 89 years and lived across roughly 23 United States geographic areas. In the prospective study, cohorts were assigned on the basis of participant-reported clinical history obtained from a screening survey and a study questionnaire. Recovered participants in ImmuneRACE Cohort 3 were defined by two consecutive negative NP/OP PCR tests, clearance by a healthcare professional, or resolution of symptoms. In the prospective study, whole blood, serum and a nasopharyngeal or oropharyngeal swab were collected from each participant by mobile phlebotomists. Additional blood draws and questionnaires over an approximately two-month period could optionally be provided by prospective study participants. Prospective study blood samples were shipped either frozen or at room temperature before DNA extraction. V is shortened by 5 bases, J by 2 bases, and the region joining them spans 10 bases. The CDR3 runs 15 amino acids, cysteine and phenylalanine included. CDR3 DNA only is kept here, 45 bases in frame from base 1. CDR1 MGHDK and CDR2 SYGVNS are derived from the germline V gene.

Points the paper makes about the study in general: The quantity of clinical and demographic metadata differed by source and by participant and was supplied without curation.

Concerning this clone itself: Its antigen remains undetermined. No much larger clonotype is one base removed from it; base qualities were not supplied.

TCRbeta CDR3 regions were amplified from genomic DNA using the immunoSEQ Assay, a bias-controlled multiplex PCR. Turning to the authors' computational methods: Within the assay, amplification of reference gene primers was used to estimate how many nucleated cells each sample contained. To quantify the absolute abundance of each unique TCRbeta CDR3 rearrangement, sequence reads were collapsed and filtered. For each sample, productive Simpson clonality was calculated as the square root of Simpson's diversity index over productive rearrangements. TCRdb carries this immuneACCESS record with in-frame sequences only. Its versions omit some clonotypes, under half of them owing to an unresolved V gene in the studies checked, with the rest unexplained. The D gene and trimming were derived from the DNA, and the V and J assignments and clone size from that table. This sample holds approximately 200,000 clones; under 90% were observed only once. Approximately 2% of the sample is held by the ten biggest clonotypes.

Recombination linked TRBV25-1 to TRBJ2-6, with TRBD1 perhaps the D gene, on 6 matching bases. This TCR derives from a man in his fifties or sixties who had recovered from COVID-19. The sequencing sample was made of PBMCs or T cells enriched from blood (not recorded which). For the CDR3, the sequence is CASSTNRAGANVLTF. The nucleotides are TGTGCCAGCAGTACCAACAGGGCTGGGGCCAACGTCCTGACTTTC.